One sample yielded the 10 T cell receptor beta chains listed below, sequenced in a study of CD8 T cells in ankylosing spondylitis. TCRdb re-analysed the 5' RACE reads in MiXCR, keeping a single row per CDR3 protein. The repertoire holds roughly 220,000 distinct CDR3 sequences, with 10% as singletons. Sequenced sample: blood, either unsorted or a sorted T cell fraction (not recorded which). The receptors were gathered from a male donor with ankylosing spondylitis or in good health (not recorded which).

Only a few counts were recorded for this clonotype. The V call is TRBV5-1, the J call TRBJ2-3; D is ambiguous. Germline values: CDR1 SGHRS, CDR2 YFSETQ. The CDR3 covers 14 residues. V lost 5 bases, J lost 1 base, and 11 bases lay in between. Here the CDR3 reads CASRKELGTDTQYF. CDR3 nucleotides: TGCGCCAGCAGAAAGGAGTTAGGCACAGATACGCAGTATTTT.

This clonotype was counted many times. V and J are TRBV7-6 and TRBJ2-1, with unresolved D. V lost 2 bases to trimming and J lost 5 bases, with 16 bases between them. Germline CDR1 is SGHVS and CDR2 is FNYEAQ. This CDR3 spans 16 amino acids. CDR3 DNA sequence: TGTGCCAGCAGCTTAAGAGCCTCGGTTCTCCACAATGAGCAGTTCTTC. It specifies CASSLRASVLHNEQFF.

This clonotype came up many times. J is TRBJ2-1 and V is TRBV18, with D unclear. From germline, CDR1 is KGHSH and CDR2 LQKENI. Deletions cut 3 bases from V and 8 bases from J, with 11 bases between. The CDR3 extends over 13 amino acids. The chain's CDR3 is CASSPTNSDEQFF. The CDR3 DNA is TGTGCCAGCTCACCCACTAACAGCGATGAGCAGTTCTTC.

This clonotype was recorded a few times. The V call is TRBV6-1, the J call TRBJ2-4; D is possibly TRBD2 (6 bases). The CDR3 runs 14 residues. CDR1 is MNHNS and CDR2 is SASEGT in the germline V gene. V dropped 6 bases and J dropped 12 bases, with 21 bases sitting between them. CDR3 nucleotides: TGTGCCAGCAGCCCCGGGACTGGAGTTGAAAATCAGTACTTC. It codes for CASSPGTGVENQYF.

This clonotype was seen many times. The V call is TRBV5-1, the J call TRBJ2-6; maybe TRBD2 (6 bases). Germline values: CDR1 SGHRS, CDR2 YFSETQ. V was clipped by 4 bases and J by 0 bases, with 14 bases between them. The length of the CDR3 is 17 residues. CDR3 sequence: CASSEGLGNSGANVLTF. CDR3 in DNA: TGCGCCAGCAGCGAGGGACTCGGGAACTCTGGGGCCAACGTCCTGACTTTC.

This clonotype was counted between two and nine times. This chain uses TRBV3-1 with TRBJ2-7; 11 bases match TRBD2. The CDR3 is made up of 18 amino acids. J was trimmed by 1 base and V by 1 base; bases with no gene match: 9. Germline lookup yields CDR1 LGHDT and CDR2 YNNKEL (reference sequence). CDR3 in DNA: TGTGCCAGCAGCCAAGCCGCCTTACTAGCGGGGGTTTCCTACGAGCAGTACTTC. It specifies CASSQAALLAGVSYEQYF.

This clonotype was counted at least ten times. J is TRBJ1-3 and V is TRBV5-1; D gene unclear. This CDR3 contains 15 residues. Germline-derived CDR1 and CDR2 are SGHRS and YFSETQ. The ends were cut back, 0 bases at V and 2 bases at J, with 9 bases in the middle. CDR3 residues: CASSLDPGTGNTIYF. CDR3 bases: TGCGCCAGCAGCTTGGACCCTGGGACTGGAAACACCATATATTTT.

The rearrangement uses TRBV7-6 and TRBJ2-1, with D maybe TRBD2 (6 bases). V was clipped by 5 bases and J by 4 bases, with 12 bases between them. CDR1 and CDR2 from the germline V gene are SGHVS and FNYEAQ. The CDR3 length is 14 residues. For the CDR3, the DNA is TGTGCCAGCAGCGAGGGACTGGAATACAATGAGCAGTTCTTC. It translates to CASSEGLEYNEQFF.

This clonotype occurred many times. V usage is TRBV7-9 and J usage is TRBJ1-4; 7 bases map to TRBD1. V lost 4 bases to trimming and J lost 6 bases; unmatched junction nucleotides: 5. CDR3 size: 14 residues. Germline assignment: CDR1 SEHNR and CDR2 FQNEAQ (reference sequence). The CDR3 here is CASSYTGAYEKLFF. CDR3 DNA: TGTGCCAGCAGCTATACAGGGGCCTATGAAAAACTGTTTTTT.

This clonotype was recorded many times. This rearrangement joins TRBV5-1 to TRBJ1-5, with D perhaps TRBD1 (6 bases). Germline lookup yields CDR1 SGHRS and CDR2 YFSETQ. V dropped 7 bases and J dropped 5 bases, with 13 bases sitting between them. This CDR3 is 13 amino acids long. In DNA form, the CDR3 reads TGCGCCAGCGCATCAGGGGCGGATCAGCCCCAGCATTTT. It is translated as CASASGADQPQHF.